The 27 T cell receptor beta chains reported below all come from one sample, sequenced in a study of cytomegalovirus exposure and HLA in healthy donors (dated by TCRdb to the late 2010s). The library came from the immunoSEQ multiplex PCR assay. In its TCRdb copy, this immuneACCESS table keeps in-frame sequences only and misses some clones. Where compared with another copy, unresolved V genes explain less than half of these, and the others have no known cause. This sample comprises about 100,000 clones, about 95% of them detected only once. In total, the top ten clones hold 0.8% to 0.9% of the sample. Source material: PBMCs. The receptors were sampled from a woman between 18 and 30 years old in good health and CMV-seronegative.

The V call is TRBV29-1, the J call TRBJ1-1, with TRBD1 matching 7 bases. CDR3 length: 11 amino acids. From germline, CDR1 is SQVTM and CDR2 ANQGSEA. V was clipped by 5 bases and J by 8 bases; unmatched bases: 5. The CDR3 bases are TGCAGCGTTTTGCTGACAGGGGAAGCTTTCTTT. Translated: CSVLLTGEAFF.

V usage is TRBV28 and J usage is TRBJ2-7; 10 bases agree with TRBD2. The CDR3 is 16 amino acids. Looked up from germline, CDR1 is MDHEN and CDR2 is SYDVKM. The J segment lost 0 bases and the V segment lost 1 base, leaving 3 bases of the junction unmatched. The CDR3 reads CASSLFGLAASYEQYF. The DNA for the CDR3 is TGTGCCAGCAGTTTATTTGGACTAGCGGCCTCCTACGAGCAGTACTTC.

This chain uses TRBV7-2 with TRBJ1-1, with D tentatively TRBD1 (5 bases). V lost 7 bases and J lost 1, with 13 bases in between. Per germline, CDR1 SGHTA and CDR2 FQGNSA. The CDR3 spans 14 residues. CDR3 amino acids: CASTFAGPNTEAFF. The CDR3 region has the DNA TGTGCCAGCACCTTTGCAGGGCCGAACACTGAAGCTTTCTTT. The whole variable domain, filled in from reference TRBV7-2 and TRBJ1-1, reads GAGVSQSPSNKVTEKGKDVELRCDPISGHTALYWYRQSLGQGLEFLIYFQGNSAPDKSGLPSDRFSAERTGGSVSTLTIQRTQQEDSAVYLCASTFAGPNTEAFFGQGTRLTVV.

The chain has TRBV6-6 and TRBJ2-2; a weak D match, TRBD2 (6 bases). Per the germline V gene, CDR1 is MNHNY and CDR2 is SVGAGI (reference sequence). V lost 6 bases and J lost 6, with 14 bases in between. The CDR3 sequence is 14 residues long. This chain's CDR3 is CASRGGREAGELFF. In DNA form, the CDR3 reads TGTGCCAGCAGAGGTGGCAGGGAGGCCGGGGAGCTGTTTTTT.

The chain couples TRBV5-1 to TRBJ2-1, with a weak D call TRBD2 (5 bases). In germline, CDR1 is SGHRS, CDR2 YFSETQ. The CDR3 totals 19 residues. Trimming shortened V by 0 bases and J by 3 bases, and 22 bases separated the two germline ends. The CDR3 sequence is CASSLASGVFEGYYNEQFF. CDR3 nucleotides: TGCGCCAGCAGCTTGGCATCGGGTGTATTTGAGGGATACTACAATGAGCAGTTCTTC.

The chain uses TRBV30 and TRBJ2-2; TRBD2 matches at 7 bases. This CDR3 is 15 amino acids long. V gave up 4 bases and J gave up 3 bases; unmatched junction bases: 8. Germline loops: CDR1 GTSNPN, CDR2 SVGIG (reference sequence). The CDR3 DNA sequence: TGTGCCTGGACGGGGCCGGCGGGGGACACCGGGGAGCTGTTTTTT. Its protein is CAWTGPAGDTGELFF.

V gene TRBV9 combines with J gene TRBJ2-7; no clear D. Germline values: CDR1 SGDLS, CDR2 YYNGEE. The CDR3 totals 14 residues. The V gene lost 0 bases and the J gene lost 2 bases, with 9 bases spanning the gap. The DNA of the CDR3 is TGTGCCAGCAGCGTAGAGGCGGAAACCTACGAGCAGTACTTC. It translates to CASSVEAETYEQYF.

This chain links TRBV27 with TRBJ1-5, with TRBD1 identical over 11 bases. CDR3 length: 16 amino acids. Looked up from germline, CDR1 is MNHEY and CDR2 is SMNVEV (reference sequence). With 4 bases clipped from V and 5 bases from J, the junction kept 7 bases outside the gene matches. CDR3 DNA sequence: TGTGCCAGCAGTTCCTTGGGACAGGGGGGGTATCAGCCCCAGCATTTT. This gives the protein CASSSLGQGGYQPQHF.

The V gene is TRBV5-1, the J gene TRBJ1-2; 8 bases match TRBD1. There are 15 residues in the CDR3. The ends lost 3 bases at V and 4 bases at J; junction bases unmatched: 8. Germline values: CDR1 SGHRS, CDR2 YFSETQ. As DNA, the CDR3 is TGCGCCAGCAGCTGGGGGACAGGAGGTCTCTATGGCTACACCTTC. Translated: CASSWGTGGLYGYTF.

The V gene is TRBV5-4, the J gene TRBJ1-5, with TRBD1 matching 9 bases. The germline CDR1 and CDR2 sequences are SGHNT and YYREEE (reference sequence). The trim removed 4 bases at V and 2 bases at J, leaving 4 bases unmatched. The CDR3 runs 15 residues. The CDR3 DNA sequence: TGTGCCAGCAGCCCGGACAGGGGAGGCAATCAGCCCCAGCATTTT. Residues: CASSPDRGGNQPQHF.

CDR3 protein: CASTLTGNANYGYTF. The CDR3 DNA sequence: TGTGCCAGCACCCTAACAGGGAATGCTAACTATGGCTACACCTTC. The chain is built from TRBV6-5 and TRBJ1-2; D is perhaps TRBD1 (6 bases). This CDR3 is built from 15 residues. V lost 7 bases to trimming and J lost 0 bases, with 15 bases between them. The germline V gene encodes CDR1 MNHEY and CDR2 SVGAGI.

The chain links TRBV18 to TRBJ1-5, with D perhaps matching TRBD1 (6 bases). V was shortened by 3 bases and J by 4 bases, with 10 bases between the two germline ends. CDR1 and CDR2 from the germline V gene are KGHSH and LQKENI. The CDR3 has 14 amino acids. This CDR3 reads CASSPLQGNQPQHF. For the CDR3, the DNA is TGTGCCAGCTCACCGTTACAGGGTAATCAGCCCCAGCATTTT. Combining the CDR3 with reference TRBV18 and TRBJ1-5 gives the whole variable domain NAGVMQNPRHLVRRRGQEARLRCSPMKGHSHVYWYRQLPEEGLKFMVYLQKENIIDESGMPKERFSAEFPKEGPSILRIQQVVRGDSAAYFCASSPLQGNQPQHFGDGTRLSIL.

The rearrangement uses TRBV5-8 and TRBJ2-3; a possible D gene is TRBD1 (5 bases). CDR1 is SGHTS, CDR2 YDEGEE, per germline. This CDR3 is built from 15 residues. Trimming removed 6 bases at V and 3 bases at J, with 17 bases between. CDR3 in amino acids: CASTLGRAWTDTQYF. CDR3 sequence (DNA): TGTGCCAGCACCCTGGGCAGGGCCTGGACAGATACGCAGTATTTT.

This sequence joins TRBV27 and TRBJ2-3; no firm D call. This CDR3 is 13 amino acids long. Trimming removed 0 bases from V and 2 bases from J, with 3 bases in between. Per the germline V gene, CDR1 is MNHEY and CDR2 is SMNVEV (reference sequence). The CDR3 coding sequence is TGTGCCAGCAGTTTATCCCTCACAGATACGCAGTATTTT. It encodes CASSLSLTDTQYF.

In DNA, the CDR3 is TGTGCCAGCAGTGAAGCTAATACGGGGGATACGCAGTATTTT. Translated: CASSEANTGDTQYF. The chain joins TRBV6-1 to TRBJ2-3, with a weak D call TRBD2 (5 bases). CDR1 MNHNS and CDR2 SASEGT come from the germline V gene. V was shortened by 0 bases and J by 6 bases, with 10 bases between the two germline ends. This CDR3 has 14 residues.

The V and J genes are TRBV2 and TRBJ2-5, with a possible D match to TRBD2 (6 bases). With the DNA end fitting TRBJ2-7 better, the J assignment may be wrong. Germline CDR1 is SNHLY and CDR2 is FYNNEI. The length of the CDR3 is 13 residues. The CDR3 loop is CASNRERSYEQYF. The CDR3 DNA follows: TGTGCCAGCAACCGGGAGCGGTCCTACGAGCAGTACTTC.

The chain couples TRBV10-3 to TRBJ1-5, with 11 bases fitting TRBD1. This CDR3 is built from 16 residues. CDR1 and CDR2 (germline): ENHRY, SYGVKD. After removal of 0 bases from V and 5 bases from J, the junction contained 3 bases not matched to a gene. CDR3 nucleotides: TGTGCCATCAGTGAGTCAGGACAGGGGGCCCATCAGCCCCAGCATTTT. Translated, it gives CAISESGQGAHQPQHF.

The chain combines TRBV19 with TRBJ1-3; D is possibly TRBD1 (5 bases). This CDR3 region has 13 residues. The germline gives CDR1 LNHDA, CDR2 SQIVND (reference sequence). Trimming removed 5 bases from V and 5 bases from J, with 10 bases in between. As DNA, the CDR3 is TGTGCCAGTAGTCAACAGGCTCGAAACACCATATATTTT. Its translation: CASSQQARNTIYF.

The chain recombines TRBV19 with TRBJ2-7; D is undetermined. V lost 4 bases, J lost 6 bases, and 10 bases lay in between. The CDR3 covers 12 residues. Germline V gene data show CDR1 as LNHDA and CDR2 as SQIVND (reference sequence). CDR3 sequence: CASSNPPGEQYF. The CDR3 nucleotides are TGTGCCAGTAGTAACCCCCCCGGCGAGCAGTACTTC.

This clone was counted once. The chain carries TRBV27 and TRBJ1-1; possible D gene TRBD1, 5 bases. Germline V lookup: CDR1 MNHEY, CDR2 SMNVEV (reference sequence). The V gene lost 0 bases and the J gene lost 4 bases, with 12 bases spanning the gap. This CDR3 spans 15 amino acids. CDR3 sequence: CASSLSEGIGTEAFF. As DNA, the CDR3 is TGTGCCAGCAGTTTATCGGAGGGGATTGGCACTGAAGCTTTCTTT.

The chain carries TRBV19 and TRBJ2-6; 8 positions agree with TRBD2. Germline loops: CDR1 LNHDA, CDR2 SQIVND (reference sequence). V lost 5 bases to trimming and J lost 2 bases; unmatched junction nucleotides: 5. CDR3 length: 16 amino acids. CDR3: CASSHGSGAGANVLTF. In DNA, the CDR3 is TGTGCCAGTAGTCACGGTAGCGGGGCTGGGGCCAACGTCCTGACTTTC.

V and J are TRBV15 and TRBJ2-6; no firm D call. V was clipped by 1 base and J by 0 bases, with 4 bases between them. The CDR3 has 15 residues. Germline V gene data show CDR1 as LNHNV and CDR2 as YYDKDF (reference sequence). In DNA form, the CDR3 reads TGTGCCACCAGCAGAGCTACCTCTGGGGCCAACGTCCTGACTTTC. It specifies CATSRATSGANVLTF. Complete variable domain (other parts from reference TRBV15 and TRBJ2-6): DAMVIQNPRYQVTQFGKPVTLSCSQTLNHNVMYWYQQKSSQAPKLLFHYYDKDFNNEADTPDNFQSRRPNTSFCFLDIRSPGLGDTAMYLCATSRATSGANVLTFGAGSRLTVL.

The V and J genes are TRBV29-1 and TRBJ2-5; tentatively, D is TRBD1 (6 bases). CDR1 and CDR2 from the germline V gene are SQVTM and ANQGSEA. The CDR3 sequence is 13 residues long. V was cut by 4 bases and J by 5 bases, with 14 bases left in between. The CDR3 protein is CSVAGTIGETQYF. DNA of the CDR3: TGCAGCGTTGCCGGGACAATCGGGGAGACCCAGTACTTC.

The chain employs TRBV7-9 and TRBJ2-5; D is unresolved. V was shortened by 8 bases and J by 5 bases, with 15 bases between the two germline ends. This CDR3 is built from 13 residues. Germline CDR1 and CDR2: SEHNR and FQNEAQ (reference sequence). The DNA for the CDR3 is TGTGCCAGCCATGCGCCAGCGTGGGAGACCCAGTACTTC. The encoded protein is CASHAPAWETQYF. The full variable domain, rest sourced from reference TRBV7-9 and TRBJ2-5, is DTGVSQNPRHKITKRGQNVTFRCDPISEHNRLYWYRQTLGQGPEFLTYFQNEAQLEKSRLLSDRFSAERPKGSFSTLEIQRTEQGDSAMYLCASHAPAWETQYFGPGTRLLVL.

The chain recombines TRBV30 with TRBJ2-7; perhaps TRBD1 as D (5 bases). V lost 3 bases and J lost 0, with 12 bases in between. The CDR3 covers 14 residues. From germline, CDR1 is GTSNPN and CDR2 SVGIG (reference sequence). CDR3 amino acids: CAWSRAESSYEQYF. CDR3 coding DNA: TGTGCCTGGAGCAGGGCGGAAAGCTCCTACGAGCAGTACTTC.

This sequence joins TRBV5-1 and TRBJ1-3; no definite D call. V gave up 0 bases and J gave up 0 bases, with 16 bases separating them. This CDR3 comprises 18 residues. The germline V gene encodes CDR1 SGHRS and CDR2 YFSETQ. The CDR3 region has the DNA TGCGCCAGCAGCTTGGCCGGAGGGTCGACCACCTCTGGAAACACCATATATTTT. This codes for CASSLAGGSTTSGNTIYF.

V is TRBV18 and J is TRBJ1-3; tentatively, D is TRBD1 (5 bases). The CDR3 runs 18 residues. Trimming removed 6 bases from V and 0 bases from J, with 21 bases in between. Germline values: CDR1 KGHSH, CDR2 LQKENI. CDR3 bases: TGTGCCAGCTCGCTTCAGGGCAGGGTGGCCAGCTCTGGAAACACCATATATTTT. It is translated as CASSLQGRVASSGNTIYF.